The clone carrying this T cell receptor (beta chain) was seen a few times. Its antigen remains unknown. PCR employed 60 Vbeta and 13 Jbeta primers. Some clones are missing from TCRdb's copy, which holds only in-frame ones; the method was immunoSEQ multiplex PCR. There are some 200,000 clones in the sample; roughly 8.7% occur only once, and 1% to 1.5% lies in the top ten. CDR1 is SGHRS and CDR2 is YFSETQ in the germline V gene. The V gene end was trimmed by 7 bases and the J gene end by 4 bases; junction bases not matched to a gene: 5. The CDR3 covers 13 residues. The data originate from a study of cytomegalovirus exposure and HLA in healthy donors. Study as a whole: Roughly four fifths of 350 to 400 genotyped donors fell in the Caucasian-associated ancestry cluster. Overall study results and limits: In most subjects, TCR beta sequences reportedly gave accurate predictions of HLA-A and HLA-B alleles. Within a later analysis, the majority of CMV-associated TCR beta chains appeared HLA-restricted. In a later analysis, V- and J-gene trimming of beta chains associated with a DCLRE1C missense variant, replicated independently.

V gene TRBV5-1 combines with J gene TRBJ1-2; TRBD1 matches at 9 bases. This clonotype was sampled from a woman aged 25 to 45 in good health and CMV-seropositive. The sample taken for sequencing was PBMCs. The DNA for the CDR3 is TGCGCCAGCGGCCTGGGACAGGGCTATGGCTACACCTTC. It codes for CASGLGQGYGYTF.